The 15 T cell receptor beta chains below all came from one sample that was sequenced in a study of CD8 T cells in ankylosing spondylitis. Study findings and constraints: Several highly homologous variants formed a TCR beta motif that appeared characteristic of ankylosing spondylitis blood.

What these receptors recognize is not known. TCRdb re-called the 5' RACE reads with MiXCR, one entry per CDR3 protein. This table holds more than 600,000 distinct CDR3 sequences, 15% to 20% found once. The sample taken for sequencing was blood, either unsorted or a sorted T cell fraction (not recorded which). Source of these receptors: a male donor with ankylosing spondylitis.

The chain employs TRBV7-9 and TRBJ2-1, with 7 bases identical to TRBD2. CDR3 size: 16 residues. The J segment lost 2 bases and the V segment lost 2 bases, leaving 6 bases of the junction unmatched. The germline gives CDR1 SEHNR, CDR2 FQNEAQ (reference sequence). CDR3 in DNA: TGTGCCAGCAGCTTAATCACGGGACTAACCTACAATGAGCAGTTCTTC. Encoded protein: CASSLITGLTYNEQFF.

V usage is TRBV5-1 and J usage is TRBJ1-2, with a possible D match to TRBD1 (6 bases). Trimming stripped 0 bases from V and 8 bases from J, with 14 bases between. Germline CDR1 SGHRS, CDR2 YFSETQ. This CDR3 comprises 14 residues. The CDR3 DNA is TGCGCCAGCAGCTTGGCAAGCACAGGGCGAGGCTACACCTTC. The encoded protein is CASSLASTGRGYTF. Full variable domain (outside the CDR3, taken from reference TRBV5-1 and TRBJ1-2): KAGVTQTPRYLIKTRGQQVTLSCSPISGHRSVSWYQQTPGQGLQFLFEYFSETQRNKGNFPGRFSGRQFSNSRSEMNVSTLELGDSALYLCASSLASTGRGYTFGSGTRLTVV.

This clonotype was detected a few times. V usage is TRBV12-3 or TRBV12-4 and J usage is TRBJ2-1; possibly TRBD1 for D (6 bases). The CDR3 has 13 residues. Trimming left V 5 bases short and J 15 bases short, with 20 bases between. The CDR3 DNA is TGTGCCAGCAGTACTACGACCGGGACACATCCGTTCTTC. This encodes CASSTTTGTHPFF.

The rearrangement uses TRBV12-3 or TRBV12-4 and TRBJ2-7; D ambiguous. Trimming took off 7 bases at V and 0 bases at J, with 19 bases between the two ends. This CDR3 has 16 residues. In DNA form, the CDR3 reads TGTGCCAGCACTCCCGGACGACGGACGAGCTCCTACGAGCAGTACTTC. As protein: CASTPGRRTSSYEQYF.

The chain couples TRBV10-1 to TRBJ2-7; D call uncertain. The V gene's germline CDR1 is WNHNN and CDR2 SYGVQD (reference sequence). V shed 3 bases and J shed 3 bases, with 9 bases lying between them. The CDR3 consists of 13 residues. CDR3 DNA sequence: TGCGCCAGCAGTGAAGGCGGCCGCTACGAGCAGTACTTC. Translating gives CASSEGGRYEQYF.

This clonotype came up a few times. The CDR3: CAAQAGTSGTGELFF. The CDR3 DNA reads as TGTGCCGCTCAAGCCGGGACTAGTGGCACCGGGGAGCTGTTTTTT. V and J are TRBV19 and TRBJ2-2, with 8 nucleotides matching TRBD2. Trimming took 11 bases from V and 4 from J; bases not matched to a gene: 12. CDR1 and CDR2 (germline): LNHDA, SQIVND (reference sequence). The length of the CDR3 is 15 residues.

This clonotype occurred a few times. The chain joins TRBV7-9 to TRBJ2-1; TRBD2 matches at 7 bases. Per the germline V gene, CDR1 is SEHNR and CDR2 is FQNEAQ (reference sequence). This CDR3 spans 15 amino acids. V was pared by 5 bases and J by 4 bases, with 8 bases of the junction left unmatched. CDR3 coding DNA: TGTGCCAGCAGCCCCCCCGGGACTAAATACAATGAGCAGTTCTTC. This gives the protein CASSPPGTKYNEQFF.

This clonotype has a handful of counts. J is TRBJ1-5 and V is TRBV19, with D perhaps TRBD1 (5 bases). Germline values: CDR1 LNHDA, CDR2 SQIVND (reference sequence). Trimming cost V 3 bases and J 0 bases, with 12 bases left between them. CDR3 length equals 16 residues. CDR3 DNA sequence: TGTGCCAGTAGTATTCGGGGACTCGATAGCAATCAGCCCCAGCATTTT. As protein: CASSIRGLDSNQPQHF.

This chain connects TRBV7-2 to TRBJ2-6, with unresolved D. Germline CDR1 reads SGHTA; CDR2 reads FQGNSA. There are 16 residues in the CDR3. V lost 0 bases and J lost 4, with 10 bases in between. CDR3 protein: CASSLAVSLGANVLTF. CDR3 DNA sequence: TGTGCCAGCAGCTTAGCAGTGTCTCTGGGGGCCAACGTCCTGACTTTC.

The chain couples TRBV12-5 to TRBJ2-1; no firm D call. CDR1 and CDR2 (germline): LGHNT, FRNRAP. This CDR3 is 14 amino acids long. Trimming removed 1 base at V and 0 bases at J, with 4 bases between. The CDR3 sequence is CASGLGSSYNEQFF. In nucleotides, the CDR3 is TGTGCTAGTGGTTTGGGTAGCTCCTACAATGAGCAGTTCTTC.

The rearrangement uses TRBV20-1 and TRBJ2-3, with D tentatively TRBD2 (7 bases). V dropped 6 bases and J dropped 2 bases, with 15 bases sitting between them. This CDR3 is 14 amino acids long. Per germline, CDR1 DFQATT and CDR2 SNEGSKA (reference sequence). CDR3 in amino acids: CSATRGGDTDTQYF. In DNA, the CDR3 is TGCAGTGCAACGAGGGGGGGAGACACAGATACGCAGTATTTT.

The rearrangement uses TRBV4-1 and TRBJ1-1; D might be TRBD1 (6 bases). The germline CDR1 and CDR2 sequences are MGHRA and YSYEKL. V was trimmed by 1 base and J by 4 bases, leaving 13 bases between them. CDR3 length: 15 residues. The CDR3 DNA sequence: TGCGCCAGCAGCCAAGTCTACAGGGTGGGCACTGAAGCTTTCTTT. It codes for CASSQVYRVGTEAFF.

This clonotype was seen a handful of times. The chain links TRBV7-3 to TRBJ2-1; 10 bases are a match to TRBD2. Germline CDR1 SGHTA, CDR2 FQGTGA. This CDR3 region has 17 residues. After removal of 5 bases from V and 8 bases from J, the junction contained 15 bases not matched to a gene. CDR3 residues: CASSTIGSSGSTDEQFF. CDR3 DNA: TGTGCCAGCAGCACCATAGGGTCTAGCGGGAGTACGGATGAGCAGTTCTTC.

This clonotype was found a few times. The V and J genes are TRBV5-1 and TRBJ1-2; TRBD1 is a possible D gene (6 bases). Germline-derived CDR1 and CDR2 are SGHRS and YFSETQ. The CDR3 is 15 amino acids. V was trimmed by 4 bases and J by 7 bases, leaving 20 bases between them. Here the CDR3 DNA reads TGCGCCAGCAGCCAGGGGACCGGGACATTTTTTGGCTACACCTTC. Translation: CASSQGTGTFFGYTF. Full variable domain (remainder filled in from reference TRBV5-1 and TRBJ1-2): KAGVTQTPRYLIKTRGQQVTLSCSPISGHRSVSWYQQTPGQGLQFLFEYFSETQRNKGNFPGRFSGRQFSNSRSEMNVSTLELGDSALYLCASSQGTGTFFGYTFGSGTRLTVV.

The genes are TRBV11-2 and TRBJ2-2, with a tentative D call TRBD1 (5 bases). The V gene lost 2 bases and the J gene lost 3 bases, with 13 bases spanning the gap. Germline CDR1 SGHAT, CDR2 FQNNGV. This CDR3 spans 16 amino acids. The chain's CDR3 is CASSLWGYVDTGELFF. CDR3 DNA: TGTGCCAGCAGCTTATGGGGCTACGTAGACACCGGGGAGCTGTTTTTT.